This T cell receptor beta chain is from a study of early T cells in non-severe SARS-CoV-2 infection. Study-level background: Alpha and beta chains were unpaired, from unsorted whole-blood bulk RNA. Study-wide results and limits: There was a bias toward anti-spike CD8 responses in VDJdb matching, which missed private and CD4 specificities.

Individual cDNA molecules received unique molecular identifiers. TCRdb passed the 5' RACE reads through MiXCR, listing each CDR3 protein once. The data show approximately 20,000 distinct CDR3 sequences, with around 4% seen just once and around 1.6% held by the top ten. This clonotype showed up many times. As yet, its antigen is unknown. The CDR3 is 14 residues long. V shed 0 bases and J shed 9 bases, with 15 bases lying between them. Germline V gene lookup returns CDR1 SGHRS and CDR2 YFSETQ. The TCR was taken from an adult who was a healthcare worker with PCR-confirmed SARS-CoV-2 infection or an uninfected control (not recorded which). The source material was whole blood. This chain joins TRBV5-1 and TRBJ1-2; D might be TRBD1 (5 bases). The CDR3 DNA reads TGCGCCAGCAGCTTGGAAGGGGCGACCGTCAGCTACACCTTC. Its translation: CASSLEGATVSYTF. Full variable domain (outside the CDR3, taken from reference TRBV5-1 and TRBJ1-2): KAGVTQTPRYLIKTRGQQVTLSCSPISGHRSVSWYQQTPGQGLQFLFEYFSETQRNKGNFPGRFSGRQFSNSRSEMNVSTLELGDSALYLCASSLEGATVSYTFGSGTRLTVV.